The source of this TCR beta chain is a study of T cell responses to AZD1222 COVID-19 vaccine. Study information: Researchers grouped second doses given at about 4 or about 12 weeks into one pool.

Assay used: immunoSEQ multiplex PCR; TCRdb lists only in-frame clones, some missing. The table includes about 97,000 clones, nearly 90% detected once. For this clone: Its antigen is unknown.

Study observations and caveats: After the peak T cell response, and only then, were repertoires sampled.

V lost 2 bases, J lost 8 bases, and 2 bases stayed unmatched. There are 12 residues in the CDR3. Germline CDR1 is SGHAT and CDR2 is FQDESV (reference sequence). The TCR sequence derives from an adult in good health. The genes are TRBV11-1 and TRBJ1-1, with TRBD1 identical over 7 bases. Sample: peripheral blood, taken on day 0 of AZD1222 vaccination. CDR3 nucleotides: TGTGCCAGCAGCTTAAAGGGGGCCGAAGCTTTCTTT. It encodes CASSLKGAEAFF. Based on the CDR3 plus reference TRBV11-1 and TRBJ1-1, the full variable domain is EAEVAQSPRYKITEKSQAVAFWCDPISGHATLYWYRQILGQGPELLVQFQDESVVDDSQLPKDRFSAERLKGVDSTLKIQPAELGDSAMYLCASSLKGAEAFFGQGTRLTVV.